This T cell receptor (beta chain) was recovered during a study of cytomegalovirus exposure and HLA in healthy donors. The PCR had 60 Vbeta and 13 Jbeta primers. TCRdb's table, derived via immunoSEQ multiplex PCR, lists solely in-frame clones and lacks some. The sample consists of some 150,000 clones, around three quarters of them appearing once. Study findings and constraints: When analyzed later, a missense DCLRE1C variant was found to be linked to TCR beta V- and J-gene trimming. Certain indistinguishable V segments, among them TRBV6-2 and TRBV6-3, were excluded.

The germline V and J ends were trimmed by 0 bases and 3 bases, with 13 bases remaining between them. Germline V gene sequence: CDR1 LNHNV, CDR2 YYDKDF (reference sequence). This CDR3 is built from 16 residues. As to this clone: Its specificity is not known.

Sequenced input: PBMCs. This rearrangement joins TRBV15 to TRBJ2-3; the D gene is possibly TRBD1 (6 bases). The clonotype comes from a woman aged 45-60 years in good health and CMV-seronegative. The CDR3 is CATSRDKGVVTDTQYF. The CDR3 nucleotides are TGTGCCACCAGCAGAGATAAGGGGGTAGTTACAGATACGCAGTATTTT.